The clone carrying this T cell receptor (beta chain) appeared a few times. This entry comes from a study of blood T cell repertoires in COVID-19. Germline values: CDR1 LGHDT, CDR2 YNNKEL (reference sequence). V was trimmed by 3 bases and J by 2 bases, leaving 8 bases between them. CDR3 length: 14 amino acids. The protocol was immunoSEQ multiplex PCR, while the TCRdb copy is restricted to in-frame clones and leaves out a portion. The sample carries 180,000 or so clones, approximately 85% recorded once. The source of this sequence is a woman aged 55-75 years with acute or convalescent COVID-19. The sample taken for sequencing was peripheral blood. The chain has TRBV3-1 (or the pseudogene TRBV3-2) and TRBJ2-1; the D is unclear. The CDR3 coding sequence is TGTGCCAGCAGCCACAGTGCCACCTACAATGAGCAGTTCTTC. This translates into CASSHSATYNEQFF.